The clone carrying this T cell receptor beta chain was seen more than once but under ten times. Its antigen remains unidentified. The data originate from a study of cytomegalovirus exposure and HLA in healthy donors. The study, taken as a whole, reports: The authors reported that TCR beta sequences could predict HLA-A and HLA-B alleles. These predictions were accurate for most subjects in the first cohort. Earlier analysis yielded a pattern in which most TCR beta V segments were productive about 87% or about 30% of the time. Later analysis identified a missense DCLRE1C variant that was linked to TCR beta V- and J-gene trimming.

The PCR made use of 60 Vbeta and 13 Jbeta primers. This table comes from immunoSEQ multiplex PCR, and its TCRdb copy is limited to in-frame clones, with some not included. The sample holds more than 100,000 clones, roughly 9% seen once. Germline loops: CDR1 ENHRY, CDR2 SYGVKD. The CDR3 sequence is 14 residues long. V was cut by 6 bases and J by 4 bases, with 15 bases left in between. This clonotype was sampled from a woman between 40 and 55 years old in good health and CMV-seropositive. The V gene is TRBV10-3, the J gene TRBJ1-1; tentative D call: TRBD1 (6 bases). Sequencing was carried out using PBMCs. CDR3 DNA sequence: TGTGCCATCAGAAAACAGGGTCCCAGCACTGAAGCTTTCTTT. It translates to CAIRKQGPSTEAFF.